Shown below are 9 T cell receptor beta chains from a single sample sequenced in a study of T cell repertoires in cytomegalovirus infection. TCRdb passed the reads through MiXCR, listing each CDR3 protein once. The data show about 900,000 distinct CDR3 sequences, approximately 31% seen once. These receptors lack a known antigen. The sample was cultured CD8+ T cells from PBMCs, taken from culture after CMV antigen stimulation. These receptors originate from a human donor in good health (CMV status not recorded). Some clones in this sample may be carry-over from other donors' samples.

This clonotype has a count of ten or more. V is TRBV7-2 and J is TRBJ1-3; a possible D gene is TRBD1 (6 bases). Germline CDR1 is SGHTA and CDR2 is FQGNSA. This CDR3 has 19 residues. V was cut by 5 bases and J by 0 bases, with 23 bases left in between. CDR3 loop: CASSPASGTRKYSGNTIYF. In DNA, the CDR3 is TGTGCCAGCAGCCCCGCGAGTGGGACACGAAAATACTCTGGAAACACCATATATTTT.

This chain links TRBV2 with TRBJ2-7, with TRBD2 identical over 8 bases. Germline CDR1 and CDR2: SNHLY and FYNNEI. CDR3 size: 14 residues. J was trimmed by 3 bases and V by 9 bases; bases with no gene match: 10. The CDR3 DNA reads TGTGCCAGTTCTGTAGCGGGGAACCTCTACGAGCAGTACGTC. Amino acids: CASSVAGNLYEQYV.

The V and J genes are TRBV29-1 and TRBJ2-4; either TRBD1 or TRBD2 may fit D (5 bases each). CDR3 size: 13 residues. The V gene lost 3 bases and the J gene lost 6 bases, with 12 bases spanning the gap. Per germline, CDR1 SQVTM and CDR2 ANQGSEA. This CDR3 is CSVDLGEGNIQYF. The CDR3 bases are TGCAGCGTTGATCTGGGGGAAGGAAACATTCAGTACTTC.

This clonotype occurred a few times. The V and J genes are TRBV6-2 or TRBV6-3 and TRBJ1-1, with a weak D call TRBD1 (5 bases). CDR1 and CDR2 (germline): MNHEY, SVGEGT. V lost 6 bases and J 0 bases, leaving 8 bases between the germline ends. This CDR3 comprises 13 residues. The CDR3 spells CASRTAMNTEAFF. The CDR3 bases are TGTGCCAGCAGGACAGCTATGAACACTGAAGCTTTCTTT.

In this sample, this clonotype turned up a few times. The chain carries TRBV6-2 or TRBV6-3 and TRBJ2-7; 10 bases map to TRBD2. The CDR3 extends over 13 amino acids. The germline CDR1 and CDR2 sequences are MNHEY and SVGEGT. CDR3: CASSYGLADTLTV. CDR3 DNA sequence: TGTGCCAGCAGTTACGGACTAGCGGACACTTTAACGGTC.

The J gene is TRBJ1-2, the V gene TRBV14; D gene unclear. V lost 4 bases to trimming and J lost 7 bases, with 19 bases between them. Germline CDR1 SGHDN, CDR2 FVKESK. This CDR3 has 15 amino acids. The CDR3 DNA reads as TGTGCCAGCAGCCGAAGGCAGGCCCCAATGTCTGGCTACACCTTC. It translates to CASSRRQAPMSGYTF. The entire variable domain, with the rest obtained from reference TRBV14 and TRBJ1-2, is as follows: EAGVTQFPSHSVIEKGQTVTLRCDPISGHDNLYWYRRVMGKEIKFLLHFVKESKQDESGMPNNRFLAERTGGTYSTLKVQPAELEDSGVYFCASSRRQAPMSGYTFGSGTRLTVV.

In DNA, the CDR3 is TGTGCCAGTATCATCGTCGCAGGGGGCACTGAAGCTTTCTTT. Translation: CASIIVAGGTEAFF. The chain has TRBV19 and TRBJ1-1, with 7 positions matching TRBD1. CDR1 LNHDA and CDR2 SQIVND come from the germline V gene (reference sequence). CDR3 size: 14 residues. V gave up 7 bases and J gave up 4 bases; unmatched junction bases: 9.

The chain recombines TRBV6-8 with TRBJ1-2; no clear D gene. Germline CDR1 MNHGY, CDR2 SAAAGT. The CDR3 extends over 13 amino acids. The V end lost 5 bases, the J end lost 8 bases, and 15 bases lay between the germline ends. CDR3 nucleotide sequence: TGTGCCAGCAGTCCCCGGAACATCGGGGGCTACACCTTC. It specifies CASSPRNIGGYTF.

This clonotype was detected a few times. V gene TRBV12-3 or TRBV12-4 combines with J gene TRBJ2-1, with D perhaps matching TRBD1 (6 bases). CDR3 size: 14 residues. Trimming shortened V by 5 bases and J by 3 bases, and 11 bases separated the two germline ends. In nucleotides, the CDR3 is TGTGCCAGCAGTCCGAGGACAGACTACAATGAGCAGTTCTTC. Translation: CASSPRTDYNEQFF.